These T cell receptor beta chains were read from a single sample in a study of control samples from healthy donors and cancer patients. Assay: immunoSEQ multiplex PCR; the TCRdb copy retains only in-frame clones and omits some. This sample has 100,000 to 120,000 clones, with around four fifths found just once. Specimen: blood. All receptors derive from a man in his late teens or twenties in good health. Each CDR3 is given without its conserved first and last residue. A D gene is named only where the DNA matches it firmly.

TRBJ1-1 | TRBV5-4 | - | ASSSTAGRNTEAF
TRBJ1-1 | TRBV2 | - | ASSGIDSAVTEAF
TRBJ1-2 | TRBV7-2 | - | ASSLRGSYGYT
TRBJ1-1 | TRBV12-5 | TRBD1 | ASGFRLDRGTTEAF
TRBJ1-2 | TRBV11-3 | - | ASSLDSSSGPRGGYT
TRBJ1-1 | TRBV19 | TRBD1 | ASINPEGTGGTNTEAF
TRBJ1-6 | TRBV6-5 | TRBD1 | ASGPGGGGSPLH
TRBJ1-5 | TRBV12-3/TRBV12-4 | - | ASSLRVEQPQH
TRBJ1-2 | TRBV5-1 | - | ASSLPGYGYT
TRBJ2-5 | TRBV7-2 | TRBD2 | ASSTTSGGAGETQY
TRBJ2-5 | TRBV20-1 | - | SARPQETQY
TRBJ1-4 | TRBV28 | - | ASSPIGTPSNEKLF
TRBJ1-1 | TRBV18 | TRBD1 | ASSQGQLTMNTEAF
TRBJ2-1 | TRBV4-3 | - | ASSQGNREGNEQF
TRBJ1-4 | TRBV25-1 | - | ASSDLEEGRGEKLF
TRBJ1-1 | TRBV4-1 | - | ASSYRTENTEAF
TRBJ2-7 | TRBV24-1 | - | ATSDFEGYEQY
TRBJ2-5 | TRBV9 | - | ASSSPTGRVETQY
TRBJ1-1 | TRBV19 | - | ASSIILNTEAF
TRBJ1-5 | TRBV4-1 | - | ASSPNVGGQDQPQH
TRBJ2-6 | TRBV2 | - | ASSGTGREAGANVLT
TRBJ2-1 | TRBV7-2 | - | ASSFGLINEQF
TRBJ1-4 | TRBV5-1 | - | ASSRDGYLGEKLF
TRBJ1-2 | TRBV4-3 | - | ASSRFRGFYGYT
TRBJ2-5 | TRBV4-1 | TRBD2 | ASSLLGLAPLGETQY
TRBJ2-7 | TRBV27 | TRBD1 | ASGDRGNYEQY
TRBJ2-3 | TRBV14 | - | ASSQRRASTDTQY
TRBJ1-2 | TRBV3-1/TRBV3-2 | - | ASSQPGEGHYGYT
TRBJ2-7 | TRBV7-8 | TRBD2 | ASSPEALAGASYEQY
TRBJ1-2 | TRBV5-4 | TRBD1 | ASSPGGGRQGGAGYT
TRBJ1-1 | TRBV9 | TRBD1 | ASSVEGQSNTEAF
TRBJ1-1 | TRBV5-1 | TRBD1 | ASSAGQGGPEAF
TRBJ2-3 | TRBV5-8 | TRBD1 | ASSWAGQGTDTQY
TRBJ2-7 | TRBV30 | TRBD2 | AWDHVAGYEQY
TRBJ2-3 | TRBV10-3 | - | AISAVSADTQY
TRBJ2-7 | TRBV5-6 | TRBD1 | ASIPTRDRASEQY
TRBJ2-5 | TRBV19 | TRBD1 | ATQDRGKYQETQY
TRBJ2-3 | TRBV4-1 | - | ASSQPTDTQY
TRBJ2-5 | TRBV20-1 | - | SASPGYQETQY
TRBJ1-2 | TRBV7-9 | TRBD1 | ASSSARTGGGNGYT
TRBJ1-1 | TRBV14 | - | ASSQGKEAF
TRBJ2-5 | TRBV24-1 | TRBD2 | ATSNVEPGTSGGIWYQETQY
TRBJ1-2 | TRBV27 | - | ASSLRSPFSGGYGYT